These 16 T cell receptor beta chains originate from one sample sequenced in a study of T cell repertoires in cytomegalovirus infection. TCRdb re-called the reads through MiXCR, storing one row per CDR3 protein. The table shows 150,000 to 180,000 distinct CDR3 sequences, with less than 25% occurring only once. The sequencing input was PBMCs. The receptors were sampled from a human donor in good health (CMV status not recorded). Some clones in this sample may be carry-over from other donors' samples.

This clonotype was found many times. The chain recombines TRBV5-6 with TRBJ1-2; D gene uncertain. The CDR3 loop spans 14 amino acids. Germline V gene data show CDR1 as SGHDT and CDR2 as YYEEEE. Trimming left V 7 bases short and J 4 bases short, with 17 bases between. CDR3 bases: TGTGCCAGCCGCCACCGAGGGCCCGTCTATGGCTACACCTTC. Amino acids: CASRHRGPVYGYTF.

In its sample, this clonotype was seen many times. CDR3 sequence (DNA): TGTGCCAGCAGCCGGGGGGAGAGCGGCCCCCGTTCCACCGGGGAGCTGTTTTTT. The encoded protein is CASSRGESGPRSTGELFF. V and J are TRBV6-1 and TRBJ2-2, with 7 bases fitting TRBD2. The CDR3 extends over 18 amino acids. CDR1 and CDR2 (germline): MNHNS, SASEGT. The V and J ends lost 6 bases and 4 bases, in that order; junction bases with no gene match: 17.

Many counts were recorded for this clonotype. The rearrangement uses TRBV7-2 and TRBJ1-2; D unclear. Trimming removed 5 bases from V and 0 bases from J, with 10 bases in between. This CDR3 is 14 amino acids long. CDR1 SGHTA and CDR2 FQGNSA come from the germline V gene. As DNA, the CDR3 is TGTGCCAGCAGCAAGGAGACGGCTAACTATGGCTACACCTTC. It encodes CASSKETANYGYTF. Full variable domain (outside the CDR3, taken from reference TRBV7-2 and TRBJ1-2): GAGVSQSPSNKVTEKGKDVELRCDPISGHTALYWYRQSLGQGLEFLIYFQGNSAPDKSGLPSDRFSAERTGGSVSTLTIQRTQQEDSAVYLCASSKETANYGYTFGSGTRLTVV.

This clonotype has only a few counts. V is TRBV28 and J is TRBJ2-7, with unresolved D. CDR1 is MDHEN and CDR2 is SYDVKM in the germline V gene. CDR3 size: 15 residues. Trimming took off 2 bases at V and 2 bases at J, with 13 bases between the two ends. Written as DNA, the CDR3 is TGTGCCAGCAGTTTAGCGGTGGACCGAACCTACGAGCAGTACTTC. This encodes CASSLAVDRTYEQYF.

A few counts support this clonotype. The chain is built from TRBV29-1 and TRBJ2-7, with TRBD1 matching over 7 bases. V was clipped by 6 bases and J by 3 bases; unmatched bases: 5. The CDR3 is 12 residues long. The germline CDR1 and CDR2 sequences are SQVTM and ANQGSEA. Written as DNA, the CDR3 is TGCAGCGTGGGGGACAGAATCTACGAGCAGTACTTC. It encodes CSVGDRIYEQYF.

This clonotype was picked up a small number of times. The chain links TRBV6-5 to TRBJ2-2, with 9 bases aligning to TRBD2. From germline, CDR1 is MNHEY and CDR2 SVGAGI. CDR3 length: 18 amino acids. V was pared by 6 bases and J by 4 bases, with 15 bases of the junction left unmatched. CDR3 sequence reads: CASSREGQRGARTGELFF. As DNA, the CDR3 is TGTGCCAGCAGCAGAGAGGGGCAGCGGGGGGCTCGCACCGGGGAGCTGTTTTTT.

This clonotype appeared many times. This rearrangement joins TRBV7-2 to TRBJ2-1; 11 bases align to TRBD2. The CDR3 is 17 residues long. Per the germline V gene, CDR1 is SGHTA and CDR2 is FQGNSA. V dropped 5 bases and J dropped 6; count of bases not matched to a gene: 12. Here the CDR3 reads CASSPLAGGSSRNEQFF. CDR3 nucleotide sequence: TGTGCCAGCAGCCCCTTAGCGGGGGGGAGCTCGCGCAATGAGCAGTTCTTC.

This clonotype was seen at least ten times. The V and J genes are TRBV7-2 and TRBJ2-1; D may be TRBD2 (7 bases). Germline V lookup: CDR1 SGHTA, CDR2 FQGNSA. This CDR3 spans 16 amino acids. V dropped 1 base and J dropped 4 bases, with 14 bases sitting between them. Here the CDR3 reads CASSLEGGVGYNEQFF. Here the CDR3 DNA reads TGTGCCAGCAGCTTAGAGGGGGGGGTGGGGTACAATGAGCAGTTCTTC. Together with reference TRBV7-2 and TRBJ2-1, the CDR3 gives the full variable domain: GAGVSQSPSNKVTEKGKDVELRCDPISGHTALYWYRQSLGQGLEFLIYFQGNSAPDKSGLPSDRFSAERTGGSVSTLTIQRTQQEDSAVYLCASSLEGGVGYNEQFFGPGTRLTVL.

This clonotype occurred many times. The chain joins TRBV9 to TRBJ2-3; D unclear. The CDR3 contains 13 residues. Germline CDR1 reads SGDLS; CDR2 reads YYNGEE. Between the trimmed V and J ends, which lost 0 bases and 2 bases, there was a span of 4 bases. DNA for the CDR3: TGTGCCAGCAGCGTAGGCTTCACAGATACGCAGTATTTT. Translating it yields CASSVGFTDTQYF.

The V call is TRBV12-3 or TRBV12-4, the J call TRBJ1-2, with 7 bases aligning to TRBD1. CDR3 length: 15 residues. The ends lost 2 bases at V and 2 bases at J; junction bases unmatched: 5. CDR3 bases: TGTGCCAGCAGTTTAAGTCTCAGGGGGAACTATGGCTACACCTTC. This sequence encodes CASSLSLRGNYGYTF.

The chain recombines TRBV7-3 with TRBJ2-7, with TRBD1 as a possible D gene (5 bases). Per the germline V gene, CDR1 is SGHTA and CDR2 is FQGTGA. The CDR3 is 15 residues long. V was shortened by 2 bases and J by 0 bases, with 11 bases between the two germline ends. As DNA, the CDR3 is TGTGCCAGCAGCTTACAACAGGATCCCTCCTACGAGCAGTACTTC. Translation: CASSLQQDPSYEQYF.

This clonotype was picked up a small number of times. The genes are TRBV27 and TRBJ2-5, with D perhaps matching TRBD1 (6 bases). The ends were cut back, 2 bases at V and 7 bases at J, with 14 bases in the middle. CDR1 and CDR2 from the germline V gene are MNHEY and SMNVEV (reference sequence). This CDR3 region has 14 residues. The chain's CDR3 is CASSLKSQGATQYF. CDR3 sequence (DNA): TGTGCCAGCAGTTTAAAATCACAGGGTGCGACCCAGTACTTC.

This clonotype was seen many times. The gene calls are TRBV28 and TRBJ1-2; 10 bases line up with TRBD1. CDR3 length: 13 residues. Germline V gene data show CDR1 as MDHEN and CDR2 as SYDVKM. The CDR3 sequence: CASQTGGEYGYTF. Here the CDR3 DNA reads TGTGCTTCGCAGACAGGGGGCGAGTATGGCTACACCTTC.

The chain couples TRBV11-2 to TRBJ1-4; 9 bases align to TRBD1. There are 15 residues in the CDR3. CDR1 is SGHAT and CDR2 is FQNNGV in the germline V gene. After removal of 4 bases from V and 7 bases from J, the junction contained 7 bases not matched to a gene. The CDR3 DNA reads as TGTGCCAGCAGCTCCAAACAGGGGGCAGGTGAAAAACTGTTTTTT. Encoded protein: CASSSKQGAGEKLFF.

V gene TRBV29-1 combines with J gene TRBJ2-4, with D possibly TRBD1 on 8 matching bases. The CDR3 runs 13 residues. The V end was cut by 6 bases, the J end by 5 bases, with 14 bases between. Germline V gives CDR1 SQVTM, CDR2 ANQGSEA. The CDR3 sequence: CSVATGGENIQYF. The DNA of the CDR3 is TGCAGCGTCGCCACAGGGGGGGAAAACATTCAGTACTTC.

This sequence joins TRBV19 and TRBJ2-6; no firm D call. The length of the CDR3 is 16 residues. The germline V and J ends were trimmed by 7 bases and 0 bases, with 13 bases remaining between them. CDR1 LNHDA and CDR2 SQIVND come from the germline V gene (reference sequence). CDR3 sequence reads: CASKEGADSGANVLTF. The CDR3 coding sequence is TGTGCCAGTAAAGAAGGCGCCGACTCTGGGGCCAACGTCCTGACTTTC. The complete variable domain, with remaining parts taken from reference TRBV19 and TRBJ2-6, reads DGGITQSPKYLFRKEGQNVTLSCEQNLNHDAMYWYRQDPGQGLRLIYYSQIVNDFQKGDIAEGYSVSREKKESFPLTVTSAQKNPTAFYLCASKEGADSGANVLTFGAGSRLTVL.